The rows below give T cell receptor beta chains drawn from one sample of a study of shared clonotypes between healthy human individuals. This table comes from immunoSEQ multiplex PCR, and its TCRdb copy is limited to in-frame clones, with some not included. The repertoire consists of roughly 1 million clones, with about 74% occurring once and the leading ten covering about 1.5%. The sequencing sample was made of memory CD4+ T cells sorted from blood. The receptor set was obtained from a man between 18 and 29 years old in good health. Both conserved end residues are part of each CDR3. A D gene is named only where the DNA matches it firmly. Some rows have no size entry. The others give once, few or many, or a class for an expanded clone.

v_gene: TRBV2; d_gene: TRBD2; abundance: .; j_gene: TRBJ2-2; CDR3nt: TGTGCCAGCAGTGAAAGTCCTAGCGGGGGATTCACCGGGGAGCTGTTTTTT; CDR3aa: CASSESPSGGFTGELFF
v_gene: TRBV6-6; d_gene: .; abundance: .; j_gene: TRBJ1-5; CDR3nt: TGTGCCAGCAGTTACGGCAGGGCGGTCAGGCCCGAGCCCCAGCATTTT; CDR3aa: CASSYGRAVRPEPQHF
v_gene: TRBV6-6; d_gene: .; abundance: .; j_gene: TRBJ2-3; CDR3nt: TGTGCCAGCAGCACAGGGTGGAGCACAGATACGCAGTATTTT; CDR3aa: CASSTGWSTDTQYF
v_gene: TRBV30; d_gene: .; abundance: once; j_gene: TRBJ1-2; CDR3nt: TGTGCCGGATTGGGACTCTATGGCTACACCTTC; CDR3aa: CAGLGLYGYTF
v_gene: TRBV5-1; d_gene: TRBD1; abundance: .; j_gene: TRBJ1-1; CDR3nt: TGCGCCAGCAGTACGACAGGGGATAGCACTGAAGCTTTCTTT; CDR3aa: CASSTTGDSTEAFF
v_gene: TRBV28; d_gene: .; abundance: .; j_gene: TRBJ1-6; CDR3nt: TGTGCCACGTCTGTACAGGGTCATAATTCACCCCTCCACTTT; CDR3aa: CATSVQGHNSPLHF
v_gene: TRBV30; d_gene: .; abundance: .; j_gene: TRBJ2-2; CDR3nt: TGTGCCTGGAGATGGCTAGGGGGCACCGGGGAGCTGTTTTTT; CDR3aa: CAWRWLGGTGELFF
v_gene: TRBV30; d_gene: TRBD1; abundance: .; j_gene: TRBJ2-4; CDR3nt: TGTGCCTGCCAGACAGGGAGTACAGCCAAAAACATTCAGTACTTC; CDR3aa: CACQTGSTAKNIQYF
v_gene: TRBV28; d_gene: TRBD2; abundance: .; j_gene: TRBJ2-5; CDR3nt: TGTGCCAGCAGTTTACGTGGACTAGCGGGGCAAGAGACCCAGTACTTC; CDR3aa: CASSLRGLAGQETQYF
v_gene: TRBV10-1; d_gene: .; abundance: .; j_gene: TRBJ1-1; CDR3nt: TGCGCCAGCAGTGATGGGGGCACTGAAGCTTTCTTT; CDR3aa: CASSDGGTEAFF
v_gene: TRBV27; d_gene: TRBD1; abundance: .; j_gene: TRBJ2-3; CDR3nt: TGTGCCAGCAGTCACGGACAGGCAGATACGCAGTATTTT; CDR3aa: CASSHGQADTQYF
v_gene: TRBV14; d_gene: .; abundance: few; j_gene: TRBJ1-2; CDR3nt: TGTGCCAGCAGCCAAGGGCAAGGCTACACCTTC; CDR3aa: CASSQGQGYTF
v_gene: TRBV6-1; d_gene: .; abundance: .; j_gene: TRBJ2-1; CDR3nt: TGTGCCAGCAGAGGATCCAGCTACAATGAGCAGTTCTTC; CDR3aa: CASRGSSYNEQFF
v_gene: TRBV6-5; d_gene: .; abundance: .; j_gene: TRBJ2-7; CDR3nt: TGTGCCAGCAGAAAAGCGGGTCAGGGGTCCTACGAGCAGTACTTC; CDR3aa: CASRKAGQGSYEQYF
v_gene: TRBV5-6; d_gene: .; abundance: .; j_gene: TRBJ2-7; CDR3nt: TGTGCCAGCAGCCCTCGCCCCCGGCAGGGGAAGTACGAGCAGTACTTC; CDR3aa: CASSPRPRQGKYEQYF
v_gene: TRBV7-2; d_gene: TRBD2; abundance: .; j_gene: TRBJ2-3; CDR3nt: TGTGCCAGCAGCCTCGCAGGGACTAGCGGGAGCACAGATACGCAGTATTTT; CDR3aa: CASSLAGTSGSTDTQYF
v_gene: TRBV4-3; d_gene: .; abundance: .; j_gene: TRBJ1-4; CDR3nt: TGCGCCAGCAGCCGGGAGGGAGGGGTCGGAGAAAAACTGTTTTTT; CDR3aa: CASSREGGVGEKLFF
v_gene: TRBV6-5; d_gene: .; abundance: .; j_gene: TRBJ1-1; CDR3nt: TGTGCCAGCAGCCCAGGAGGGACGGGCACTGAAGCTTTCTTT; CDR3aa: CASSPGGTGTEAFF
v_gene: TRBV7-2; d_gene: .; abundance: once; j_gene: TRBJ2-7; CDR3nt: TGTGCCAGCAGACCCGGCGGAGCCCAATACGAGCAGTACTTC; CDR3aa: CASRPGGAQYEQYF
v_gene: TRBV6-5; d_gene: .; abundance: .; j_gene: TRBJ2-3; CDR3nt: TGTGCCAGCAGTTACTCGGTTAGCGCTAGCACAGATACGCAGTATTTT; CDR3aa: CASSYSVSASTDTQYF
v_gene: TRBV19; d_gene: TRBD1; abundance: .; j_gene: TRBJ1-3; CDR3nt: TGTGCCAGTACCGGGACAGGGGGACTACTCTCTGGAAACACCATATATTTT; CDR3aa: CASTGTGGLLSGNTIYF
v_gene: TRBV30; d_gene: .; abundance: .; j_gene: TRBJ1-2; CDR3nt: TGTGCCTGGAGTGAGGGGAGAGGTGGCTACACCTTC; CDR3aa: CAWSEGRGGYTF
v_gene: TRBV30; d_gene: TRBD2; abundance: .; j_gene: TRBJ2-7; CDR3nt: TGTGCCTGGAGTCCCGGGACTAGGGCCTACGAGCAGTACTTC; CDR3aa: CAWSPGTRAYEQYF
v_gene: TRBV23-1; d_gene: .; abundance: .; j_gene: TRBJ2-6; CDR3nt: TGCGCCAGCAGTCCATCTGGTCACTGCTCTGGGGCCAACGTCCTGACTTTC; CDR3aa: CASSPSGHCSGANVLTF
v_gene: TRBV7-2; d_gene: .; abundance: .; j_gene: TRBJ2-6; CDR3nt: TGTGCCAGCAGCCTAAGCGGGCTCCGACCCTCTGGGGCCAACGTCCTGACTTTC; CDR3aa: CASSLSGLRPSGANVLTF
v_gene: TRBV7-8; d_gene: .; abundance: .; j_gene: TRBJ1-1; CDR3nt: TGTGCCAGCTTCAGGATTGGAGGCACTGAAGCTTTCTTT; CDR3aa: CASFRIGGTEAFF